This is a list of T cell receptor beta chains from one sample in a study of cytomegalovirus exposure and HLA in healthy donors. The repertoire was sequenced with immunoSEQ multiplex PCR; TCRdb's copy has only in-frame clones and lacks some. The profile shows 77,000 or so clones, around 79% of them singletons. The sample comprised PBMCs. The source of these receptors is a man in his forties or fifties in good health and CMV-seronegative. Both conserved end residues are part of each CDR3. Each record gives: D gene, V gene, J gene, CDR3 protein. The D gene is left open where the match is weak.

D: .; V: TRBV7-3; J: TRBJ2-1; CDR3: CASSLQPSGVRFF
D: TRBD2; V: TRBV4-2; J: TRBJ2-7; CDR3: CASSQDRAAGGTYEQYF
D: .; V: TRBV5-1; J: TRBJ1-2; CDR3: CASSLFGEQGYTF
D: .; V: TRBV6-1; J: TRBJ2-1; CDR3: CASSVQEHNEQFF
D: TRBD2; V: TRBV4-1; J: TRBJ2-7; CDR3: CASSQEASGTSYEQYF
D: TRBD2; V: TRBV28; J: TRBJ2-7; CDR3: CASSLTASGNYEQYF
D: .; V: TRBV29-1; J: TRBJ1-1; CDR3: CSVPGNTEAFF
D: TRBD1; V: TRBV18; J: TRBJ1-1; CDR3: CASFSDRANTEAFF
D: TRBD1; V: TRBV19; J: TRBJ1-1; CDR3: CASRFGTGDMNTEAFF
D: TRBD2; V: TRBV27; J: TRBJ2-2; CDR3: CASSLSLSGLAGGSTGELFF
D: .; V: TRBV9; J: TRBJ2-3; CDR3: CASKGSTGLTDTQYF
D: .; V: TRBV19; J: TRBJ2-6; CDR3: CASSRGPGANVLTF
D: .; V: TRBV5-1; J: TRBJ2-7; CDR3: CASSLARAGKPYEQYF
D: TRBD1; V: TRBV5-4; J: TRBJ2-7; CDR3: CASSLGQGASYEQYF
D: .; V: TRBV2; J: TRBJ1-5; CDR3: CASSQTGQPQHF
D: TRBD2; V: TRBV5-1; J: TRBJ2-1; CDR3: CASSLAETSRDEQFF
D: .; V: TRBV6-1; J: TRBJ2-1; CDR3: CASSEYQVTYNEQFF
D: TRBD1; V: TRBV19; J: TRBJ1-5; CDR3: CASSRTGELVGQPQHF
D: .; V: TRBV5-1; J: TRBJ2-4; CDR3: CASSWTSGQIAKNIQYF
D: TRBD1; V: TRBV2; J: TRBJ2-1; CDR3: CASSGGGGWYEQFF
D: TRBD2; V: TRBV18; J: TRBJ2-1; CDR3: CASSQSQGGPDNEQFF
D: .; V: TRBV28; J: TRBJ2-5; CDR3: CASKLGHLGTQYF
D: TRBD2; V: TRBV28; J: TRBJ2-1; CDR3: CASSATGQGRLAGVRYNEQFF
D: .; V: TRBV6-1; J: TRBJ1-5; CDR3: CASSDGGGRQPQHF
D: TRBD2; V: TRBV29-1; J: TRBJ2-3; CDR3: CSGQRTSGPSSTDTQYF
D: TRBD2; V: TRBV7-3; J: TRBJ2-3; CDR3: CASSFGGSADTQYF
D: .; V: TRBV2; J: TRBJ1-4; CDR3: CASSPTGSFGKLFF
D: TRBD1; V: TRBV2; J: TRBJ2-2; CDR3: CASSPGQGEGELFF
D: TRBD1; V: TRBV27; J: TRBJ2-2; CDR3: CASRRTGSTGELFF
D: TRBD2; V: TRBV30; J: TRBJ2-3; CDR3: CAWSVGRAGGVADTQYF
D: TRBD2; V: TRBV2; J: TRBJ2-1; CDR3: CASSESVTSGYNEQFF
D: .; V: TRBV6-1; J: TRBJ2-5; CDR3: CASVKTSNPRETQYF
D: .; V: TRBV11-1; J: TRBJ2-7; CDR3: CASTNPGLLGKYEQYF
D: .; V: TRBV10-2; J: TRBJ2-7; CDR3: CASSGRQSGGPYEQYF
D: TRBD2; V: TRBV27; J: TRBJ2-1; CDR3: CASSLRAGGNEQFF
D: TRBD1; V: TRBV19; J: TRBJ2-1; CDR3: CASSSLTGQSYNEQFF
D: TRBD1; V: TRBV6-1; J: TRBJ1-6; CDR3: CASSEARTGGNSPLHF
D: TRBD1; V: TRBV28; J: TRBJ1-4; CDR3: CASSAWTGKSPTNEKLFF
D: TRBD1; V: TRBV5-1; J: TRBJ2-7; CDR3: CASSPGQGANEQYF
D: TRBD1; V: TRBV6-1; J: TRBJ1-1; CDR3: CASSGTVTEAFF
D: .; V: TRBV28; J: TRBJ1-2; CDR3: CASSLSSGTWPLGNGYTF
D: .; V: TRBV7-8; J: TRBJ1-2; CDR3: CASSRSRTVGVYGYTF
D: .; V: TRBV7-9; J: TRBJ1-4; CDR3: CASSLAWTVVGEKLFF
D: .; V: TRBV28; J: TRBJ1-6; CDR3: CASEPSPGDSPLHF
D: TRBD1; V: TRBV28; J: TRBJ2-7; CDR3: CASGFFRTGGRSSYEQYF
D: .; V: TRBV7-9; J: TRBJ2-2; CDR3: CASSLNSGNTGELFF
D: .; V: TRBV5-1; J: TRBJ2-7; CDR3: CASREGDSLYEQYF
D: .; V: TRBV9; J: TRBJ2-1; CDR3: CASSVVSGGSAEYNEQFF
D: TRBD1; V: TRBV6-1; J: TRBJ1-5; CDR3: CASSEARDRGFHQPQHF
D: .; V: TRBV7-9; J: TRBJ2-2; CDR3: CASSLAGGSTGELFF
D: .; V: TRBV5-1; J: TRBJ2-5; CDR3: CASSVAPGVGETQYF
D: .; V: TRBV2; J: TRBJ1-1; CDR3: CASSGEDSTEAFF
D: .; V: TRBV6-6; J: TRBJ2-4; CDR3: CASSWDSEAKNIQYF
D: TRBD1; V: TRBV7-9; J: TRBJ1-5; CDR3: CASSLARQGSSNQPQHF
D: TRBD1; V: TRBV25-1; J: TRBJ2-7; CDR3: CASSVTGTGVYEQYF
D: .; V: TRBV18; J: TRBJ2-3; CDR3: CASSRTKRQDTQYF
D: .; V: TRBV19; J: TRBJ1-1; CDR3: CASSIIGAQAGTPEAFF
D: .; V: TRBV11-2; J: TRBJ2-7; CDR3: CASSNRDIYEQYF